These 22 T cell receptor beta chains were sequenced from one sample in a study of cytomegalovirus exposure and HLA in healthy donors. It was with 60 Vbeta and 13 Jbeta primers that the PCR ran. Clones were read by immunoSEQ multiplex PCR, and TCRdb kept only the in-frame ones, dropping some. Of 95,000 to 150,000 clones in the sample, about 71% were seen once. Input material: PBMCs. The receptors were gathered from a woman aged 45-60 years in good health and CMV-seronegative.

The table lists this clone with a few counts. CDR3: CASSQTGGHISGNTIYF. The CDR3 DNA sequence: TGTGCCAGCAGCCAGACAGGGGGCCATATCTCTGGAAACACCATATATTTT. The V gene is TRBV25-1, the J gene TRBJ1-3, with TRBD1 matching 10 bases. V dropped 6 bases and J dropped 0; count of bases not matched to a gene: 8. There are 17 residues in the CDR3. The V gene's germline CDR1 is MGHDK and CDR2 SYGVNS. The whole variable domain, remainder taken from reference TRBV25-1 and TRBJ1-3, is EADIYQTPRYLVIGTGKKITLECSQTMGHDKMYWYQQDPGMELHLIHYSYGVNSTEKGDLSSESTVSRIRTEHFPLTLESARPSHTSQYLCASSQTGGHISGNTIYFGEGSWLTVV.

The chain recombines TRBV6-5 with TRBJ1-2; 9 bases are shared with TRBD1. This CDR3 region has 14 residues. Unmatched junction bases numbered 2, after V lost 6 bases and J lost 0 bases. Germline CDR1 is MNHEY and CDR2 is SVGAGI. The CDR3 DNA follows: TGTGCCAGCAGACGACAGGGGGCTAACTATGGCTACACCTTC. Its protein product is CASRRQGANYGYTF.

As concerns this clone: One junction end does not reproduce the germline sequence, and a read error may be involved. The chain couples TRBV7-7 to TRBJ2-1; 12 positions agree with TRBD2. Germline lookup yields CDR1 SSHAT and CDR2 FNYEAQ (reference sequence). CDR3 length: 14 residues. DNA of the CDR3: TGTGCTAGCAGCGCTAGCGGGGGGGGCAATGAGCAGTTCTTC. Encoded protein: CASSASGGGNEQFF.

As to this clone: Mismatch with germline at one junction end may stem from a read error. The chain employs TRBV7-9 and TRBJ2-2; the D gene is possibly TRBD2 (5 bases). Per the germline V gene, CDR1 is SEHNR and CDR2 is FQNEAQ (reference sequence). The CDR3 spans 16 residues. This chain's CDR3 is CSSSQPSGRNTGELFF. In DNA, the CDR3 is TGTTCCAGCAGCCAGCCGAGCGGTCGCAACACCGGGGAGCTGTTTTTT.

The chain couples TRBV6-1 to TRBJ1-1; D might be TRBD1 (5 bases). Looked up from germline, CDR1 is MNHNS and CDR2 is SASEGT. Between the trimmed V and J ends, which lost 1 base and 1 base, there was a span of 10 bases. This CDR3 has 15 residues. CDR3 nucleotides: TGTGCCAGCAGTGAAGAAGGGGAAGCGAACACTGAAGCTTTCTTT. Residues: CASSEEGEANTEAFF.

This sequence joins TRBV30 and TRBJ2-5; 9 bases agree with TRBD2. Germline lookup yields CDR1 GTSNPN and CDR2 SVGIG (reference sequence). The V gene end was trimmed by 1 base and the J gene end by 11 bases; junction bases not matched to a gene: 14. CDR3 length: 15 amino acids. The CDR3 nucleotides are TGTGCCTGGAGTGATACCGGGACTAGCCGTGGGGAGCAGTACTTC. Amino acid sequence: CAWSDTGTSRGEQYF.

The V call is TRBV19, the J call TRBJ1-5, with D perhaps matching TRBD1 (5 bases). This CDR3 has 13 amino acids. CDR1 and CDR2 from the germline V gene are LNHDA and SQIVND (reference sequence). Trimming took 5 bases from V and 7 from J, leaving 12 bases between them. The CDR3: CASSRERGQPQHF. The CDR3 bases are TGTGCCAGTAGTCGCGAAAGGGGCCAGCCCCAGCATTTT. The full variable domain, with the rest looked up from reference TRBV19 and TRBJ1-5, is DGGITQSPKYLFRKEGQNVTLSCEQNLNHDAMYWYRQDPGQGLRLIYYSQIVNDFQKGDIAEGYSVSREKKESFPLTVTSAQKNPTAFYLCASSRERGQPQHFGDGTRLSIL.

The V call is TRBV15, the J call TRBJ1-2, with D tentatively TRBD1 (6 bases). The CDR3 is 15 residues long. Germline V gene data show CDR1 as LNHNV and CDR2 as YYDKDF (reference sequence). V was clipped by 1 base and J by 7 bases, with 16 bases between them. The CDR3 reads CATSRGAGEGFGYTF. DNA of the CDR3: TGTGCCACCAGCAGAGGCGCAGGGGAAGGCTTTGGCTACACCTTC.

CDR3: CSVEQNYGYTF. For the CDR3, the DNA is TGCAGCGTTGAACAGAACTATGGCTACACCTTC. The V and J genes are TRBV29-1 and TRBJ1-2; D gene unclear. Germline V gives CDR1 SQVTM, CDR2 ANQGSEA. V was pared by 2 bases and J by 2 bases, with 3 bases between. This CDR3 spans 11 amino acids.

This clone was seen more than once but under ten times. This chain links TRBV7-9 with TRBJ2-3; D might be TRBD1 (6 bases). This CDR3 is built from 15 residues. Germline CDR1 is SEHNR and CDR2 is FQNEAQ (reference sequence). Deletions cut 5 bases from V and 3 bases from J, with 15 bases between. CDR3 nucleotide sequence: TGTGCCAGCAGCCCTACAGGGCGGGTGACAGATACGCAGTATTTT. It is translated as CASSPTGRVTDTQYF.

The chain uses TRBV30 and TRBJ2-5; D uncertain. Trimming took 4 bases from V and 0 from J, leaving 9 bases between them. The CDR3 has 13 residues. Germline values: CDR1 GTSNPN, CDR2 SVGIG (reference sequence). The CDR3 sequence: CAWTTRNQETQYF. The CDR3, as DNA: TGTGCCTGGACGACGCGGAACCAAGAGACCCAGTACTTC.

J is TRBJ1-2 and V is TRBV6-5; 10 nucleotides line up with TRBD1. In germline, CDR1 is MNHEY, CDR2 SVGAGI. The CDR3 has 14 amino acids. Trimming took 2 bases from V and 5 from J; bases not matched to a gene: 2. CDR3 residues: CASSYRGQGYGYTF. CDR3 bases: TGTGCCAGCAGTTACCGGGGACAGGGGTATGGCTACACCTTC.

The chain recombines TRBV2 with TRBJ2-3; D gene uncertain. V lost 6 bases and J lost 6, with 10 bases in between. The length of the CDR3 is 12 residues. Per the germline V gene, CDR1 is SNHLY and CDR2 is FYNNEI. As DNA, the CDR3 is TGTGCCAGCAGATCCTTGCGGGATACGCAGTATTTT. This gives the protein CASRSLRDTQYF.

The J gene is TRBJ1-2, the V gene TRBV30; no firm D call. CDR1 and CDR2 from the germline V gene are GTSNPN and SVGIG (reference sequence). The CDR3 runs to 12 residues. V lost 2 bases and J 6 bases, leaving 10 bases between the germline ends. In nucleotides, the CDR3 is TGTGCCTGGAGTCTGTCTATAGATGGCTACACCTTC. Translated, it gives CAWSLSIDGYTF.

V gene TRBV11-3 combines with J gene TRBJ2-2; weak D call: TRBD2 (6 bases). The CDR3 extends over 16 amino acids. Germline values: CDR1 SGHNT, CDR2 YENEEA. V shed 1 base and J shed 4 bases, with 13 bases lying between them. The CDR3 region is CASSLGPGVGTGELFF. The CDR3 DNA reads TGTGCCAGCAGCTTAGGTCCGGGAGTGGGCACCGGGGAGCTGTTTTTT.

This sequence joins TRBV4-2 and TRBJ1-5; 9 positions agree with TRBD1. With 2 bases clipped from V and 4 bases from J, the junction kept 3 bases outside the gene matches. The CDR3 extends over 15 amino acids. Germline CDR1 is LGHNA and CDR2 is YNFKEQ. The CDR3 nucleotides are TGTGCCAGCAGCCAACCCGACAGGGGGAATCAGCCCCAGCATTTT. This codes for CASSQPDRGNQPQHF.

The chain couples TRBV28 to TRBJ1-1; possible D gene TRBD1, 6 bases. Germline CDR1 MDHEN, CDR2 SYDVKM. The CDR3 loop spans 14 amino acids. Trimming stripped 6 bases from V and 5 bases from J, with 16 bases between. The CDR3, as DNA: TGTGCCAGCAGATTAGAGGGGGTAGTGACTGAAGCTTTCTTT. It translates to CASRLEGVVTEAFF.

By share of the sample, this clone is medium-sized. This sequence joins TRBV4-1 and TRBJ1-2, with D perhaps matching TRBD1 (6 bases). The V and J ends lost 7 bases and 4 bases respectively, with 19 bases between them. CDR3 length: 15 amino acids. The V gene's germline CDR1 is MGHRA and CDR2 YSYEKL. The CDR3 loop reads CASTEETGGSYGYTF. In DNA form, the CDR3 reads TGCGCCAGCACCGAAGAAACGGGGGGCAGCTATGGCTACACCTTC.

The chain is built from TRBV30 and TRBJ2-4; D not certain. Germline CDR1 GTSNPN, CDR2 SVGIG (reference sequence). The length of the CDR3 is 14 residues. V lost 0 bases, J lost 0 bases, and 6 bases lay in between. CDR3 in DNA: TGTGCCTGGAGTGTGTCCCTAGCCAAAAACATTCAGTACTTC. This translates into CAWSVSLAKNIQYF.

The chain recombines TRBV27 with TRBJ2-5; 8 bases fit TRBD2. The CDR3 contains 16 residues. Germline values: CDR1 MNHEY, CDR2 SMNVEV (reference sequence). Trimming cost V 6 bases and J 1 base; bases outside gene matches: 10. This CDR3 is CASSPRVAGLQETQYF. For the CDR3, the DNA is TGTGCCAGCAGCCCTCGGGTAGCGGGACTCCAAGAGACCCAGTACTTC.

The CDR3 loop reads CASSQGLGNQPQHF. CDR3 in DNA: TGCGCCAGCAGCCAGGGGCTGGGGAATCAGCCCCAGCATTTT. The rearrangement uses TRBV4-1 and TRBJ1-5, with D tentatively TRBD1 (5 bases). Trimming stripped 3 bases from V and 4 bases from J, with 10 bases between. This CDR3 has 14 amino acids. The germline V gene encodes CDR1 MGHRA and CDR2 YSYEKL.

The V and J genes are TRBV6-1 and TRBJ2-5, with a tentative D call TRBD2 (5 bases). Per the germline V gene, CDR1 is MNHNS and CDR2 is SASEGT. V lost 7 bases and J lost 0, with 15 bases in between. The CDR3 consists of 15 residues. CDR3: CASKGEAGYQETQYF. The DNA for the CDR3 is TGTGCCAGCAAGGGAGAGGCAGGATACCAAGAGACCCAGTACTTC.